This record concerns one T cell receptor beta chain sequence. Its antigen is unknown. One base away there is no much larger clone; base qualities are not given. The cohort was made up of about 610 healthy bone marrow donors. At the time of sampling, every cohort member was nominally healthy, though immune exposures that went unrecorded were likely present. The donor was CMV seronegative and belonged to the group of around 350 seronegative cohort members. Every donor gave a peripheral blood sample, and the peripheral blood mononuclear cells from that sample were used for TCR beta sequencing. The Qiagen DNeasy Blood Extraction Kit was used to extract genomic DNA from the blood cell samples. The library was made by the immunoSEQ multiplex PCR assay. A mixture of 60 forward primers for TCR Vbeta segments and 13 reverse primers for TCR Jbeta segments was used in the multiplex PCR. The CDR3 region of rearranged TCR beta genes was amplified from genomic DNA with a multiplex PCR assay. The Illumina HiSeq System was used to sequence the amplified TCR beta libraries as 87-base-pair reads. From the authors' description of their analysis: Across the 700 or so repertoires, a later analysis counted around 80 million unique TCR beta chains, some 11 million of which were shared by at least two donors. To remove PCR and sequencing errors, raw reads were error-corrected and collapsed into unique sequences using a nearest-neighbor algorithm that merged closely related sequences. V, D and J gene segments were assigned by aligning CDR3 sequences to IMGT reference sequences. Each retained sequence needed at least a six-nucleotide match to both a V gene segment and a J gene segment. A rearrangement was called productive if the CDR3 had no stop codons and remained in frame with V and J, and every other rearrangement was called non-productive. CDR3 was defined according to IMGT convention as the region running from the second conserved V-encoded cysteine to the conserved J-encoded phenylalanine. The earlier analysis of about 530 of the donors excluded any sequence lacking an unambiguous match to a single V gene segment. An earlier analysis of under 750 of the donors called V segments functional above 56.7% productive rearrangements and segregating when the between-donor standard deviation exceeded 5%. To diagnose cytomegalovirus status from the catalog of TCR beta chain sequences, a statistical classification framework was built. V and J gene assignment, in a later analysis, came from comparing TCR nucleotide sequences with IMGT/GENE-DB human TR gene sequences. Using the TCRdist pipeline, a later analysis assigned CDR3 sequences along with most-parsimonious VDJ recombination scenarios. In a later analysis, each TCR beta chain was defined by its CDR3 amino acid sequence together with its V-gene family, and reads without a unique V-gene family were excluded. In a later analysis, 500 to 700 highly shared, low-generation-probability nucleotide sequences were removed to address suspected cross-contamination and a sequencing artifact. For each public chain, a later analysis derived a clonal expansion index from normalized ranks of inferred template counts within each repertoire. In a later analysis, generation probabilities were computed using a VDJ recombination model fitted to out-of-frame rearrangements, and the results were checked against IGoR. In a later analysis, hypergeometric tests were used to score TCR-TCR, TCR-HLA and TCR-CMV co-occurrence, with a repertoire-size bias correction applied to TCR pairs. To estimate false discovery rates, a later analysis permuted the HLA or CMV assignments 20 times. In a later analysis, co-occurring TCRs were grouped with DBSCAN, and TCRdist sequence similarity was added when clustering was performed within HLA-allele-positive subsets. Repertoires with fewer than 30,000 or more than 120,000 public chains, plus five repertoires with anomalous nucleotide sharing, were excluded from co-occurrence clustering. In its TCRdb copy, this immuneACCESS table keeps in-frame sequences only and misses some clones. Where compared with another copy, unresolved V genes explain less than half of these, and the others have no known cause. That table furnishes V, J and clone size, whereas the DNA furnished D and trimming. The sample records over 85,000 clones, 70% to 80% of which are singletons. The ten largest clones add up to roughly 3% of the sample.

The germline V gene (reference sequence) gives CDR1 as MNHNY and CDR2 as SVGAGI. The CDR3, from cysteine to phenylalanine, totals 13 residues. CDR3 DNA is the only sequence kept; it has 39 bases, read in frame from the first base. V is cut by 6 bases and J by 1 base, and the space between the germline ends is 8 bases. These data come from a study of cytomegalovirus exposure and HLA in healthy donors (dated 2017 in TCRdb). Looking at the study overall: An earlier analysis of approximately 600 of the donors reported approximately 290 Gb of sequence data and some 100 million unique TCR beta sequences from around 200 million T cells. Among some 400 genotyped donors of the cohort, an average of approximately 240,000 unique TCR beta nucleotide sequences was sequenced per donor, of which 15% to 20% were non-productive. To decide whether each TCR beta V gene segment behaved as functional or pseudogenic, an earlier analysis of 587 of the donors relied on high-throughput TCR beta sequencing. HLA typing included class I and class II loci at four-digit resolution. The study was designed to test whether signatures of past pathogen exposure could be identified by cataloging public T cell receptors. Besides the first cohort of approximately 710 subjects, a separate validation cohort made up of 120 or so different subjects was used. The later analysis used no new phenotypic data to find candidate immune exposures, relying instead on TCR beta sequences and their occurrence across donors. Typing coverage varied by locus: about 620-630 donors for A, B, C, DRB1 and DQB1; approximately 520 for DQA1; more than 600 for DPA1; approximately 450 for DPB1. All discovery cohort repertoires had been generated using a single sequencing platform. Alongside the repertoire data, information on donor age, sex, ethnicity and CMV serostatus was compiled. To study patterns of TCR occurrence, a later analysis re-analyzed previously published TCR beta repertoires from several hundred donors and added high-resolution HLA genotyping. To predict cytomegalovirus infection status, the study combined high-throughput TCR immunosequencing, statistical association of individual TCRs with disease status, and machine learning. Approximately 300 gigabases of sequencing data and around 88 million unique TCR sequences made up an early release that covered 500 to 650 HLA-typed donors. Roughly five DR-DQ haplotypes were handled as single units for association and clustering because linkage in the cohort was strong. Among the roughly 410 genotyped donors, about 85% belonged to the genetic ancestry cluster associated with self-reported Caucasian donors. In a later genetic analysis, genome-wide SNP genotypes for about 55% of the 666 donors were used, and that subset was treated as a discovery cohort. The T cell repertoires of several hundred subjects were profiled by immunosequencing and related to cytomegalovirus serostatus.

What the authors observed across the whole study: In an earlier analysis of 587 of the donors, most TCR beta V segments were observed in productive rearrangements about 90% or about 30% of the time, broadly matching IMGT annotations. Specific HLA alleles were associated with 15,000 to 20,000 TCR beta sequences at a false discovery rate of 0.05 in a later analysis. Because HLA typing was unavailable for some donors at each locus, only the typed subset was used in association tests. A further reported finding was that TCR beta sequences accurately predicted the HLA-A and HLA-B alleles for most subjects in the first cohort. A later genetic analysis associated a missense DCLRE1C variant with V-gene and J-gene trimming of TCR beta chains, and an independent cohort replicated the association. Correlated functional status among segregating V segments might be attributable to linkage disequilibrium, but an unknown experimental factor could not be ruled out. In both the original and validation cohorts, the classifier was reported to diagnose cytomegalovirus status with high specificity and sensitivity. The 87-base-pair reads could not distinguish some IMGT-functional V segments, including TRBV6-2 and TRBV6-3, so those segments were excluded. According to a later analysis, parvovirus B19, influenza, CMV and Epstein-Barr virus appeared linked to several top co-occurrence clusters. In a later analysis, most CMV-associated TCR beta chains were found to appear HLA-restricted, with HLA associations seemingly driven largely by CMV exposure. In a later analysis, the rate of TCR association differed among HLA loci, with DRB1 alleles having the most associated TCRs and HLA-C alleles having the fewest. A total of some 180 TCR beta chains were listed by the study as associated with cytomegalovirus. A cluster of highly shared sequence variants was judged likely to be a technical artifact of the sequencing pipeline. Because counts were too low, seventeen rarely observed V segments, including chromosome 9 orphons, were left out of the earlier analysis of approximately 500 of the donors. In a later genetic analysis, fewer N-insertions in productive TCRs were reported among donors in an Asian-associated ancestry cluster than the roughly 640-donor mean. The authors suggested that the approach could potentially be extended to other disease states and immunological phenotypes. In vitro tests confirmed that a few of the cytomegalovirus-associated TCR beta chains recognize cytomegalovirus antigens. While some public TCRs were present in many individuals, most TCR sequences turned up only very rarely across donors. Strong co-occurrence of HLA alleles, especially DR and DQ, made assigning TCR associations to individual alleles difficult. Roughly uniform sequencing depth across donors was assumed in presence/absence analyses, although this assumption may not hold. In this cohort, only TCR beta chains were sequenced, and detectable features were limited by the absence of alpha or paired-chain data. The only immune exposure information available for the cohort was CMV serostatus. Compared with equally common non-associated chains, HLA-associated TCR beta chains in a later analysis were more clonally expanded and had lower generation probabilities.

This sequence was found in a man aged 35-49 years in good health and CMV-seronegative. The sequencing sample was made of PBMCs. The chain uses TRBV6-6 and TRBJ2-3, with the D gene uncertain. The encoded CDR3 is CASSLYGTDTQYF. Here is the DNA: TGTGCCAGCAGCCTCTATGGCACAGATACGCAGTATTTT.